This TCR beta chain was documented in a study of blood T cell repertoires in COVID-19. Method: immunoSEQ multiplex PCR; TCRdb's copy keeps in-frame clones and lacks some. The data hold more than 300,000 clones, with around 86% observed a single time. This receptor was obtained from a woman aged 50 to 60 with COVID-19, enrolled during active disease. The sequenced sample consisted of peripheral blood.

The CDR3 nucleotides are TGTGCCAGCAGCCCCCGTCCTGTAAACTCTGGGGCCAACGTCCTGACTTTC. Encoded protein: CASSPRPVNSGANVLTF. V and J are TRBV7-2 and TRBJ2-6; D is undetermined. V lost 5 bases to trimming and J lost 0 bases, with 14 bases between them. The CDR3 runs 17 residues. Germline V lookup: CDR1 SGHTA, CDR2 FQGNSA.